The present TCR beta chain was sequenced within a study of blood T cell repertoires in COVID-19. Study in general: Researchers got acute and convalescent COVID-19 samples from the United States, Italy and Spain. PBMCs, B-cell-depleted T cells, or T cells were the source of the cDNA or gDNA that made up the material.

This clone was found a few times. Original analysis: Reference gene primer amplification gave nucleated cell count estimates. Produced via immunoSEQ multiplex PCR; TCRdb's table is partial and in-frame only. V and J calls plus clone size are reproduced from that table; the DNA served to infer D and trimming. The sample has 90,000 or so clones, roughly nine tenths seen once. CDR3 length equals 13 residues. Germline CDR1 reads MNHEY; CDR2 reads SVGAGI. Trimming pared 8 bases from V and 9 bases from J, leaving 14 bases between. The sequencing input was peripheral blood. The TCR was taken from a human donor with active COVID-19. The donor label of this sample is uncertain. The rearrangement joins TRBV6-5 to TRBJ1-6; the D is unclear. The DNA of the CDR3 is TGTGCCAGCTCCCCTGAGGAGGCTTCACCCCTCCACTTT. Its translation is CASSPEEASPLHF.